This T cell receptor (beta chain) was profiled in a study of early T cells in non-severe SARS-CoV-2 infection. Study context: Chains from this unsorted whole-blood bulk RNA could not be paired.

TCRdb used MiXCR to reprocess the 5' RACE reads, holding one entry per CDR3 protein. The repertoire includes 40,000 to 55,000 distinct CDR3 sequences, 4% of them detected once, and 3% to 3.5% sits in the top ten. This clonotype was counted many times. V lost 6 bases and J 5 bases, leaving 22 bases between the germline ends. The CDR3 is made up of 17 amino acids. Per germline, CDR1 SEHNR and CDR2 FQNEAQ (reference sequence). Input material: whole blood. The chain has TRBV7-9 and TRBJ2-2; D is possibly TRBD1 (6 bases). The sequence derives from an adult who was a healthcare worker with PCR-confirmed SARS-CoV-2 infection or an uninfected control (not recorded which). CDR3 loop: CASSLGIKGHRTGELFF. Written as DNA, the CDR3 is TGTGCCAGCAGTTTGGGAATTAAGGGACACCGGACCGGGGAGCTGTTTTTT.